Given below is one T cell receptor (beta chain) in context. Its specificity is unknown. Profiled with immunoSEQ multiplex PCR; TCRdb holds only in-frame clones, not every one. Counted here are 85,000 or so clones, around 90% occurring once; the ten biggest clones make up 5% to 6%. This entry belongs to a study of T cell responses to AZD1222 COVID-19 vaccine. Study-wide background: Doses given second, at about 4 or about 12 weeks, were pooled. Study-wide results and limits: Nearly half of the spike-specific TCRs reportedly recognize variant regions that carry no mutations. Repertoire samples came only from after the peak T cell response.

Trimming pared 7 bases from V and 0 bases from J, leaving 10 bases between. This CDR3 has 14 residues. The V gene's germline CDR1 is SGHVS and CDR2 FNYEAQ. The TCR comes from an adult in good health. This chain links TRBV7-6 with TRBJ2-1; D is unclear. Material: peripheral blood, obtained on day 0 of AZD1222 vaccination. Here the CDR3 DNA reads TGTGCCAGCAACCTACGACCCTCCTACAATGAGCAGTTCTTC. Its translation is CASNLRPSYNEQFF.